This T cell receptor beta chain came from a study of T cells in narcolepsy. General observations from the study: HCRT-specific and TRIB2-specific autoreactive clonotypes appeared among same-patient CSF and blood CD4+ clonotypes. In some patient and control memory CD4+ samples, autoreactive clones were absent.

The CDR3 is 15 residues long. Trimming removed 7 bases from V and 5 bases from J, with 18 bases in between. The germline gives CDR1 LNHDA, CDR2 SQIVND (reference sequence). Here immunoSEQ multiplex PCR was the method, and the copy in TCRdb shows in-frame clones only, minus some. This sample has around 28,000 clones, with approximately 80% found just once. Details on this clone: Its antigen is as yet unknown.

The rearrangement links TRBV19 to TRBJ2-1; no reliable D call. The sequence was obtained from a human donor with narcolepsy. The material sequenced was CD45RA- memory CD4+ T cells from PBMCs. The CDR3 protein is CASNKPGRTNNEQFF. In DNA, the CDR3 is TGTGCCAGTAATAAACCCGGACGAACCAACAATGAGCAGTTCTTC. Together with reference TRBV19 and TRBJ2-1, the CDR3 gives the full variable domain: DGGITQSPKYLFRKEGQNVTLSCEQNLNHDAMYWYRQDPGQGLRLIYYSQIVNDFQKGDIAEGYSVSREKKESFPLTVTSAQKNPTAFYLCASNKPGRTNNEQFFGPGTRLTVL.